This T cell receptor beta chain comes out of a study of blood T cell repertoires in COVID-19. This CDR3 spans 15 amino acids. V was pared by 4 bases and J by 6 bases, with 7 bases of the junction left unmatched. Germline V CDR1 and CDR2: SGHNT, YYREEE (reference sequence). Here immunoSEQ multiplex PCR was the method, and the copy in TCRdb shows in-frame clones only, minus some. The repertoire holds about 370,000 clones, with more than 80% as singletons. Donors were grouped by their self-reported clinical history. Sequencing used PBMCs or T cells enriched from blood (not recorded which). The chain couples TRBV5-4 to TRBJ2-2, with 9 bases that match TRBD1. This receptor was taken from a man between 18 and 35 years old who had recovered from COVID-19. The CDR3 DNA is TGTGCCAGCAGCGCCGGACAGGGGAGGGCCGGGGAGCTGTTTTTT. It translates to CASSAGQGRAGELFF.